This TCR beta chain was captured in a study of beta chain features in type 1 diabetes. Study-wide context: Examined across all samples were about 110,000,000 sorted cells. Findings and limits, study-wide: The study found moderately but significantly shorter TCRB CDR3s in all four CD4+ subsets of Type 1 diabetes patients.

This CDR3 has 15 residues. Germline V CDR1 and CDR2: SNHLY, FYNNEI. V lost 6 bases and J lost 6, with 20 bases in between. Expressed TCRB transcripts were sequenced after all isolated RNA was converted to cDNA. The repertoire was sequenced with immunoSEQ multiplex PCR; TCRdb's copy has only in-frame clones and lacks some. The table has roughly 400,000 clones, around 9.6% seen once. This clone showed up just a few times. Its antigen remains unidentified. The chain combines TRBV2 with TRBJ1-2; D is perhaps TRBD1 (5 bases). Sequenced: central memory CD4+ T cells from blood. The sequence derives from a man aged 25 to 40 with type 1 diabetes. For the CDR3, the DNA is TGTGCCAGCAGGCACGTTCAAGGGGCGCGGGATGGCTACACCTTC. This translates into CASRHVQGARDGYTF. The complete variable domain, with remaining parts taken from reference TRBV2 and TRBJ1-2, reads EPEVTQTPSHQVTQMGQEVILRCVPISNHLYFYWYRQILGQKVEFLVSFYNNEISEKSEIFDDQFSVERPDGSNFTLKIRSTKLEDSAMYFCASRHVQGARDGYTFGSGTRLTVV.